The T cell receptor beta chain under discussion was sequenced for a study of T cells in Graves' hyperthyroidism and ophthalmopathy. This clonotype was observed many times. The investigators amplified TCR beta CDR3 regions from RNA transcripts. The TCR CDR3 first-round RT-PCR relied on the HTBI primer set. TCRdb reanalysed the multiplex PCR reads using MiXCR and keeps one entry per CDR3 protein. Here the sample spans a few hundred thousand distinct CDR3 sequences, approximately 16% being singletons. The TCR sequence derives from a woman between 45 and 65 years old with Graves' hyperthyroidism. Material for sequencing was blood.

CDR3 in amino acids: CSGTETYEQYF. CDR3 DNA sequence: TGCAGTGGGACAGAAACCTACGAGCAGTACTTC. V is TRBV20-1 and J is TRBJ2-7; D might be TRBD1 (6 bases). Germline CDR1 is DFQATT and CDR2 is SNEGSKA (reference sequence). This CDR3 has 11 amino acids. The V end lost 7 bases, the J end lost 2 bases, and 9 bases lay between the germline ends.